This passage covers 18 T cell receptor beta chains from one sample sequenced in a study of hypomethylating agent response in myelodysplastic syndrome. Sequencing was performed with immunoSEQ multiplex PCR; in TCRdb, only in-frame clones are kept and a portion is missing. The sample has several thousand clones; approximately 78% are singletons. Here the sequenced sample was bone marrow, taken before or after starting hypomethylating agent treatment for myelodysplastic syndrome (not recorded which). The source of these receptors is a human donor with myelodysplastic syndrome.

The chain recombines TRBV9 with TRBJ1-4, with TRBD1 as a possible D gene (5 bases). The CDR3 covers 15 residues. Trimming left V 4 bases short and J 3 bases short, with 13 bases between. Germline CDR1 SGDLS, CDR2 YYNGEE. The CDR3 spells CASSPVQGANEKLFF. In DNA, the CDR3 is TGTGCCAGCAGCCCCGTTCAGGGAGCTAATGAAAAACTGTTTTTT.

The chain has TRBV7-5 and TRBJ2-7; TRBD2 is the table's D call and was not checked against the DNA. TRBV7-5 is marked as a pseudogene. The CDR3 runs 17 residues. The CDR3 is CARSLPGLAGVSYEQYF. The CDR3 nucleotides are TGTGCCAGAAGCTTACCTGGACTAGCGGGGGTCTCCTACGAGCAGTACTTC.

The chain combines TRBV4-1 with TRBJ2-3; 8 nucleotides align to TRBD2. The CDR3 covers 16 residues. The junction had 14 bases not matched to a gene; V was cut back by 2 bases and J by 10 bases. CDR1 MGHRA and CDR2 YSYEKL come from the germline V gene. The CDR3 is CASSQPIVRGASSQYF. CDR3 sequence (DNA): TGCGCCAGCAGCCAACCCATTGTGCGGGGGGCTAGTTCGCAGTATTTT.

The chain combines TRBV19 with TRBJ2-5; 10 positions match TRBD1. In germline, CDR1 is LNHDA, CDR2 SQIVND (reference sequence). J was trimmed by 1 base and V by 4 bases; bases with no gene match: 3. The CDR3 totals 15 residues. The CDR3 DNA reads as TGTGCCAGTAGTAGGGGACAGGGGCCCCAAGAGACCCAGTACTTC. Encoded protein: CASSRGQGPQETQYF.

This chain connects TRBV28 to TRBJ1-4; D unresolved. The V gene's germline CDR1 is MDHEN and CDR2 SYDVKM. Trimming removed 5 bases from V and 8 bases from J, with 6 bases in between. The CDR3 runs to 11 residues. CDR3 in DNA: TGTGCCAGCAGTCCGCGGGAAAAACTGTTTTTT. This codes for CASSPREKLFF.

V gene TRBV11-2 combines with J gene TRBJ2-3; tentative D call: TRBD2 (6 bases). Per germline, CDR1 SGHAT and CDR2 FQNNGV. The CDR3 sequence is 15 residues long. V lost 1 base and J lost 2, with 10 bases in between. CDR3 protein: CASSLGTIDTDTQYF. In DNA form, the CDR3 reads TGTGCCAGCAGCTTAGGGACTATAGACACAGATACGCAGTATTTT.

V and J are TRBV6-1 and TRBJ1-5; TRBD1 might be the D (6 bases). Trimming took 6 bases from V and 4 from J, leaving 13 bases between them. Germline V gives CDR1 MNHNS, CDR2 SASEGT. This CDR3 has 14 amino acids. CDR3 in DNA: TGTGCCAGCAGCGGAGGGGGAGGGAATCAGCCCCAGCATTTT. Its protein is CASSGGGGNQPQHF.

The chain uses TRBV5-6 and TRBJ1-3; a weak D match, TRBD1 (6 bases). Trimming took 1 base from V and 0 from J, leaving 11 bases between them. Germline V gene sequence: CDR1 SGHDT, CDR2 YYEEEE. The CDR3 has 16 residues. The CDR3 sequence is CASSLLSGASGNTIYF. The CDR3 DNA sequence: TGTGCCAGCAGCTTGCTGTCAGGGGCCTCTGGAAACACCATATATTTT.

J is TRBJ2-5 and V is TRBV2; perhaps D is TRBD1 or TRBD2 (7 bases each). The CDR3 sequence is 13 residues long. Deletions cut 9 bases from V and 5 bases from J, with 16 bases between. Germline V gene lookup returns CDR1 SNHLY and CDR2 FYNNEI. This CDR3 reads CASWGGGRETQYF. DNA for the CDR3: TGTGCCAGTTGGGGAGGGGGCAGGGAGACCCAGTACTTC. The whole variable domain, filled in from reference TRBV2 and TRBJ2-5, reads EPEVTQTPSHQVTQMGQEVILRCVPISNHLYFYWYRQILGQKVEFLVSFYNNEISEKSEIFDDQFSVERPDGSNFTLKIRSTKLEDSAMYFCASWGGGRETQYFGPGTRLLVL.

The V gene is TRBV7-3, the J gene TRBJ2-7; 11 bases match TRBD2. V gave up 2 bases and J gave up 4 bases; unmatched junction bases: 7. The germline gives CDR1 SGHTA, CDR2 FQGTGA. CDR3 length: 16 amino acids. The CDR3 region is CASSLAASGRKYEQYF. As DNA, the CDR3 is TGTGCCAGCAGCTTAGCGGCTAGCGGGAGGAAATACGAGCAGTACTTC.

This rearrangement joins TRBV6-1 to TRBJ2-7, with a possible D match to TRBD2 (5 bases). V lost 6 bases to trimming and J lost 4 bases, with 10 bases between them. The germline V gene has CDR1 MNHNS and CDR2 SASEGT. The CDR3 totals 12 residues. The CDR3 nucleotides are TGTGCCAGCAGCGGGGAGAGATACGAGCAGTACTTC. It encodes CASSGERYEQYF.

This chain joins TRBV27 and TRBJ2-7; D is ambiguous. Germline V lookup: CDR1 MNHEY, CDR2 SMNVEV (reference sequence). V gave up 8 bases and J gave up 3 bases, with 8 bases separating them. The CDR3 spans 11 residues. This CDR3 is CASRRGYEQYF. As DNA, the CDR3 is TGTGCCAGCCGGAGAGGCTACGAGCAGTACTTC.

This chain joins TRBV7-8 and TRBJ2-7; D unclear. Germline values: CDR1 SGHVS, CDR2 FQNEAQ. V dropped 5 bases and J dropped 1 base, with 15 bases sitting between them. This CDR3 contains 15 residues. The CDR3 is CASSLLGYPSYEQYF. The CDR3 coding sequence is TGTGCCAGCAGCCTCCTAGGATATCCTTCCTACGAGCAGTACTTC.

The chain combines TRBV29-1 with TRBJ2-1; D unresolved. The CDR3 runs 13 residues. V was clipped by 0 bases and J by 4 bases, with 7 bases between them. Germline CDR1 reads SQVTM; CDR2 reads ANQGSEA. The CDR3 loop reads CSVEDRRYNEQFF. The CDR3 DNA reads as TGCAGCGTTGAAGATCGGCGATACAATGAGCAGTTCTTC.

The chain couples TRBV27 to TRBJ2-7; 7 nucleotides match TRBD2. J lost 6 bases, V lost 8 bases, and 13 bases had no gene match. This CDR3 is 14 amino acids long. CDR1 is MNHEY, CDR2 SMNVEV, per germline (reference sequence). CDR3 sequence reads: CASGVRGRDGEQYF. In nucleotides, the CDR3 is TGTGCCAGCGGCGTTCGGGGGAGGGACGGCGAGCAGTACTTC.

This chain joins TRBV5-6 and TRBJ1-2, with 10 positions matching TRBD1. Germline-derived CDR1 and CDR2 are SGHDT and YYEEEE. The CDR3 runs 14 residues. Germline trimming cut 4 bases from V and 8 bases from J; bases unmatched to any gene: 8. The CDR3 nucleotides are TGTGCCAGCAGCCCCGTCGGACAGGGGGACGGCTACACCTTC. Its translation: CASSPVGQGDGYTF.

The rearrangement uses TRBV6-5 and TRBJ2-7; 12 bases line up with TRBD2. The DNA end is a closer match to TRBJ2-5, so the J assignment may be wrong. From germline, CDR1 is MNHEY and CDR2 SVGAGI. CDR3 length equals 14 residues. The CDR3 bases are TGTGCCTCCCGGGGGCTAGCGGGGGGGTCGACCCAGTACTTC. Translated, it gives CASRGLAGGSTQYF.

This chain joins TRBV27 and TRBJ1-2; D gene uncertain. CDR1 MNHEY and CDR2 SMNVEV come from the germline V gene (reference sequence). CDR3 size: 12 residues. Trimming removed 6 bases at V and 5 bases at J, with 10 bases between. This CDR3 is CASRGRKYGYTF. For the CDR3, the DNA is TGTGCCAGCAGGGGGAGAAAATATGGCTACACCTTC.